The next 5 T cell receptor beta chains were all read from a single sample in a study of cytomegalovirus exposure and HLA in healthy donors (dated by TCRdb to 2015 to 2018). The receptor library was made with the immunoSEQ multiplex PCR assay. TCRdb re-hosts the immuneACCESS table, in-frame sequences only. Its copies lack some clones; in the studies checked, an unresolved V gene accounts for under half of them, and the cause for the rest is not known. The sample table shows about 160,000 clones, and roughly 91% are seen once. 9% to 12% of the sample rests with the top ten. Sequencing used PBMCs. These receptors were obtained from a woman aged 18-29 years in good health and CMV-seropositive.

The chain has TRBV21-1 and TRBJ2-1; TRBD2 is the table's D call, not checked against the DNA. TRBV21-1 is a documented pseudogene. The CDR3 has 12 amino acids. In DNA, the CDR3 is TGTGCCAGCAGGGAGCGGGAGGTTGAGCAGTTCTTC. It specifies CASREREVEQFF.

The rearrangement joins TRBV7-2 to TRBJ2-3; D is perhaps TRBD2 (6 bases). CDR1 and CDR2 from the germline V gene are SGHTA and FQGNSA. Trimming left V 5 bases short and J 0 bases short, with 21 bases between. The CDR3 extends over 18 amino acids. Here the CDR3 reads CASSRKYSPGTSTDTQYF. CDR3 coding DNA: TGTGCCAGCAGCCGAAAATATAGTCCGGGGACTAGCACAGATACGCAGTATTTT.

Here the CDR3 DNA reads TGTGCCAGCACGAGGACAGTTACAACTAATGAAAAACTGTTTTTT. It is translated as CASTRTVTTNEKLFF. The rearrangement links TRBV18 to TRBJ1-4; TRBD1 might be the D (6 bases). Germline V CDR1 and CDR2: KGHSH, LQKENI. V shed 8 bases and J shed 0 bases, with 13 bases lying between them. The length of the CDR3 is 15 residues.

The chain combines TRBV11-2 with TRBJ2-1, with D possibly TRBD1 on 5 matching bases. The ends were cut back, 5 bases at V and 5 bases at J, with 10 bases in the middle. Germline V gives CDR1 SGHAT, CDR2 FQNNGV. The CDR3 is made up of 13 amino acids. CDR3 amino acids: CASSIQVNNEQFF. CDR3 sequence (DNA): TGTGCCAGCAGCATACAGGTTAACAATGAGCAGTTCTTC.

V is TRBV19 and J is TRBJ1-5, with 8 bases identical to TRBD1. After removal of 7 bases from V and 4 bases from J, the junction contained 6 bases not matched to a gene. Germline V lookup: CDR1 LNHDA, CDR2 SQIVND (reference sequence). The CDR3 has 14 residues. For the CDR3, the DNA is TGTGCCAGTAATCTGGGACAGGCTAATCAGCCCCAGCATTTT. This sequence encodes CASNLGQANQPQHF.